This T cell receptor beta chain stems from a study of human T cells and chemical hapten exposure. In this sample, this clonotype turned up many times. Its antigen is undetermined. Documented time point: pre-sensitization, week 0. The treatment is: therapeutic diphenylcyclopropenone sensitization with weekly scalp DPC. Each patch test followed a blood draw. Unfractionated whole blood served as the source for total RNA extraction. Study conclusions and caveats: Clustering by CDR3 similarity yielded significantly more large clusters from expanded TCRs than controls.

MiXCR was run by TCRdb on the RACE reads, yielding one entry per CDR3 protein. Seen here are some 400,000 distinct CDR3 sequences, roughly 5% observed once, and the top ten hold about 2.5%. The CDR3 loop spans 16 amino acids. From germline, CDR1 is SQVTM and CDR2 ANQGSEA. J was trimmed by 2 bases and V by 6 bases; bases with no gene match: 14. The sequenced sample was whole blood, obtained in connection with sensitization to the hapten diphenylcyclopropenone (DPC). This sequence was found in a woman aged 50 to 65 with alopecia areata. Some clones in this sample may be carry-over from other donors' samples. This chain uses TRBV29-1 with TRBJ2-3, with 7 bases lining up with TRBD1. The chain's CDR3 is CSVHLPGQRTTDTQYF. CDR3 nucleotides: TGCAGCGTCCACTTGCCGGGACAGAGAACCACAGATACGCAGTATTTT.